Below are 3 T cell receptor beta chains sequenced from a single sample in a study of cytomegalovirus exposure and HLA in healthy donors. The primer mix had 60 Vbeta and 13 Jbeta primers. Some clones are missing from TCRdb's copy, which holds only in-frame ones; the method was immunoSEQ multiplex PCR. The profile shows 100,000 to 150,000 clones, roughly 79% of them singletons. Sequencing was performed on PBMCs. The receptors derive from a woman aged 45-65 years in good health and CMV-seronegative.

The chain joins TRBV6-1 to TRBJ2-2; D may be TRBD1 (6 bases). The CDR3 has 13 amino acids. Deletions cut 7 bases from V and 7 bases from J, with 13 bases between. Germline CDR1 reads MNHNS; CDR2 reads SASEGT. The CDR3 loop is CASTKTGNGELFF. CDR3 nucleotides: TGTGCCAGCACTAAAACAGGGAACGGGGAGCTGTTTTTT.

V usage is TRBV7-9 and J usage is TRBJ2-2; TRBD1 matches 8 bases. There are 14 residues in the CDR3. The V and J ends lost 6 bases and 7 bases, in that order; junction bases with no gene match: 7. Germline V gene lookup returns CDR1 SEHNR and CDR2 FQNEAQ (reference sequence). The CDR3 DNA follows: TGTGCCAGCAGATACAGACAGGGGCACGGGGAGCTGTTTTTT. Its translation is CASRYRQGHGELFF.

This clone occurred a few times. CDR3 residues: CASSTVLGLAVVETQYF. DNA for the CDR3: TGTGCCAGCAGCACGGTGTTAGGACTAGCGGTTGTAGAGACCCAGTACTTC. The chain is built from TRBV5-4 and TRBJ2-5, with 10 bases aligning to TRBD2. J was trimmed by 4 bases and V by 4 bases; bases with no gene match: 13. The CDR3 is made up of 17 amino acids. Germline V gives CDR1 SGHNT, CDR2 YYREEE (reference sequence).